Reported below is one T cell receptor (beta chain). Naive CD8 populations comprised CD45RO-negative cells positively selected for CCR7, excluding terminally differentiated effector memory CD45RA+ cells. Donors were healthy HIV-negative adults without recent acute infections or vaccinations. Donors were Caucasian adults residing in Nashville, Tennessee, USA. How the authors handled the data: There were no quality scores in the junction-only immunoSEQ sequences, so filtering differed. Here immunoSEQ multiplex PCR was the method, and the copy in TCRdb shows in-frame clones only, minus some. V, J and clone size are taken as reported in that table, and D and trimming were inferred from the DNA itself. This sample has hundreds of thousands of clones, with about 98% found just once. The V gene lost 0 bases and the J gene lost 2 bases, with 12 bases spanning the gap. The CDR3 is made up of 16 amino acids. Germline lookup yields CDR1 LGHNA and CDR2 YSLEER.

The sample belongs to a study of shared clonotypes between healthy human individuals. This rearrangement joins TRBV4-3 to TRBJ2-3; no clear D gene. The sequence derives from a man aged 25 to 45 in good health. The specimen sequenced was naive CD8+ T cells sorted from blood. CDR3 region: CASSQDPAAATDTQYF. CDR3 nucleotides: TGCGCCAGCAGCCAAGATCCGGCAGCTGCCACAGATACGCAGTATTTT.